The present TCR beta chain was sequenced within a study of naive and memory T cell subsets. An equimolar mix of two oligonucleotides served as the beta constant-region primer for TRBC1 and TRBC2. The ligated cDNA underwent four PCR rounds using SP2 and nested alpha and beta constant-region primers. Ligation attached a single-stranded oligonucleotide with a 12-nucleotide UMI and the SP2 primer to the cDNA 3' end. TCRdb fed the UMI-ligation and nested PCR reads into MiXCR, producing one record per CDR3 protein. The sample has just over 80,000 distinct CDR3 sequences, around 9% seen once. Overall study findings and caveats: Over 95% of naive TCR sequences appeared only once, unlike memory subsets. Gini index rose across naive, CM, EM and EMRA in CD4 and CD8.

V was shortened by 5 bases and J by 2 bases, with 15 bases between the two germline ends. This CDR3 has 16 amino acids. Germline CDR1 is PRHDT and CDR2 is FYEKMQ (reference sequence). This clonotype was counted between two and nine times. Antigen specificity is unknown. V and J are TRBV13 and TRBJ2-2; a weak D match, TRBD1 (5 bases). The clonotype comes from a human donor in good health. Sequenced input: naive CD8+ T cells from blood. CDR3 amino acids: CASSRTEGVNTGELFF. As DNA, the CDR3 is TGTGCCAGCAGCCGAACCGAAGGGGTAAACACCGGGGAGCTGTTTTTT.